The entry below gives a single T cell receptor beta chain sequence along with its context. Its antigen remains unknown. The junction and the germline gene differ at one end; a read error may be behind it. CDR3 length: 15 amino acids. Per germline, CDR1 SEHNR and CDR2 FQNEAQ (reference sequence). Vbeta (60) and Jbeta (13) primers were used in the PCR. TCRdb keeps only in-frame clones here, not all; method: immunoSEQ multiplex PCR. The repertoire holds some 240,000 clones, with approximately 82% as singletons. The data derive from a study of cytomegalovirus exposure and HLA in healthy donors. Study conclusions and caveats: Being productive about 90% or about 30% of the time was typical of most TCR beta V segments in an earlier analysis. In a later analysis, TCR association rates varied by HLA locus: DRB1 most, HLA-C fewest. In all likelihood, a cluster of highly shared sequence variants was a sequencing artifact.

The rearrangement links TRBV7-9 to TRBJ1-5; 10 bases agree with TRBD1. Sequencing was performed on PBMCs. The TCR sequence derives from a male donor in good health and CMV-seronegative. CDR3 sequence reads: CSSSLGGTGAQPQHF. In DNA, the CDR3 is TGTTCCAGCAGCTTAGGGGGGACAGGGGCTCAGCCCCAGCATTTT.